A selection of T cell receptor beta chains follows, all from one sample in a study of T cell repertoires in cytomegalovirus infection. TCRdb used MiXCR to reprocess the reads, holding one entry per CDR3 protein. This sample has approximately 500,000 distinct CDR3 sequences, with approximately 10% found just once. The sequenced sample consisted of PBMCs. These receptor sequences come from a human donor in good health (CMV status not recorded). Some clones in this sample may be carry-over from other donors' samples. The CDR3 runs from the conserved cysteine through the conserved F or W. D genes are given only for firm matches. Rows may omit the clone size; those that give it use once, few, many or a size class.

cdr3_length,d_call,v_call,clone_size,j_call,cdr3_nt,cdr3_aa
15,-,TRBV7-2,many,TRBJ1-6,TGTGCCAGCAGCTTAGGGCAGATTCCTAATTCACCCCTCCACTTT,CASSLGQIPNSPLHF
16,TRBD2,TRBV20-1,few,TRBJ2-2,TGCAGTACCAGGCGGGGGAGCGGGGGGTACACCGGGGAGCTGTTTTTT,CSTRRGSGGYTGELFF
15,TRBD2,TRBV5-5,many,TRBJ2-1,TGTGCCAGCAGCTTGGTAGCGGGGGGGCTTTATGAGCAGTTCTTC,CASSLVAGGLYEQFF
17,-,TRBV6-5,few,TRBJ2-3,TGTGCCAGCAGTTACTCTGGTGCAGGGCTTAGCACAGATACGCAGTATTTT,CASSYSGAGLSTDTQYF
13,-,TRBV2,-,TRBJ1-2,TGTGCCAGCCTCGGCACGGCGTATGGGGGCTACACCTTC,CASLGTAYGGYTF
14,TRBD1,TRBV5-1,many,TRBJ2-1,TGCGCCAGCAGAAGGGACAGCACCTACAATGAGCAGTTCTTC,CASRRDSTYNEQFF
14,TRBD1,TRBV7-2,many,TRBJ1-2,TGTGCCAGCAGCTTACTAGGGGGCGTCTATGGCTACACCTTC,CASSLLGGVYGYTF
13,-,TRBV29-1,many,TRBJ1-1,TGCAGCGTCGAGAGCCCCCTTTACACTGAAGCTTTCTTT,CSVESPLYTEAFF
13,TRBD1,TRBV7-9,many,TRBJ1-2,TGTGCCAGCATAAGACAGGGGGCATATGGCTACACCTTC,CASIRQGAYGYTF
19,-,TRBV28,-,TRBJ2-6,TGTGCCAGCAGCTTCCTTAGGGGGGGGGGAGCTTCTGGGGCCAACGTCCTGACTTTC,CASSFLRGGGASGANVLTF
12,TRBD1,TRBV4-2,few,TRBJ2-1,TGTGCCAGCAGCCCCATGGACAGGGAGCAGTTCTTC,CASSPMDREQFF
9,-,TRBV23-1,few,TRBJ2-7,TGCGCCAGCCGCTACGAGCAGTACTTC,CASRYEQYF
15,TRBD2,TRBV20-1,-,TRBJ2-1,TGCAGTGCTAGATCCAGCGGGGCTAATTACAATGAGCAGTTCTTC,CSARSSGANYNEQFF
13,-,TRBV9,-,TRBJ1-3,TGTGCCAGCAGCGTGGGGGGGGGAAACACCATATATTTT,CASSVGGGNTIYF
16,TRBD1,TRBV20-1,-,TRBJ1-1,TGCAGTGCAGCCGGCACAGGGGGTTGGACGAACACTGAAGCTTTCTTT,CSAAGTGGWTNTEAFF
16,TRBD2,TRBV7-3,many,TRBJ2-1,TGTGCCAGCAGCTTAGGTAGCGGGAGGGCCGACAATGAGCAGTTCTTC,CASSLGSGRADNEQFF
15,-,TRBV7-9,many,TRBJ2-7,TGTGCCAGCAGCACCCGGACCGCTGGATCCTACGAGCAGTACTTC,CASSTRTAGSYEQYF
19,-,TRBV7-9,many,TRBJ2-5,TGTGCCAGCAGCTTAGCGCCGGGGGATAATGTGATGGGCCAAGAGACCCAGTACTTC,CASSLAPGDNVMGQETQYF
15,-,TRBV10-3,many,TRBJ2-7,TGTGCCATCAGTGAGTCTGGCGGGGGCCTCGGGGAGCAGTACTTC,CAISESGGGLGEQYF
14,-,TRBV7-9,many,TRBJ1-6,TGTGCCAGCAGCTTCCAGGGGTGGGATTCACCCCTCCACTTT,CASSFQGWDSPLHF
11,-,TRBV7-8,many,TRBJ2-7,TGTGCCAGCAGCTCCTTGTCCCGGTTCTACTTC,CASSSLSRFYF
13,-,TRBV7-3,few,TRBJ2-3,TGTGCCAGCAGCTTAGGGGGACTAGATACGCAGTATTTT,CASSLGGLDTQYF
19,TRBD2,TRBV14,few,TRBJ2-7,TGTGCCAGCAGCCATCGGGGGGACTCACTTCAACGAAAACTCTACGAGCAGTACTTC,CASSHRGDSLQRKLYEQYF
11,-,TRBV5-1,few,TRBJ1-1,TGCGCCAGCATGGATAGGACTGAAGCTTTCTTT,CASMDRTEAFF
16,-,TRBV7-6,many,TRBJ1-1,TGTGCCAGCAGCCCTCGGACAGCTTCATTGAACACTGAAGCTTTCTTT,CASSPRTASLNTEAFF
15,-,TRBV4-2,many,TRBJ1-1,TGTGCCAGCAGCCAAGAAACCGGGGCCAGCACTGAAGCTTTCTTT,CASSQETGASTEAFF
13,-,TRBV4-1,many,TRBJ1-2,TGCGCCAGCAGCCAAGATTTGGGGGGCGGCTACACCTTC,CASSQDLGGGYTF
13,-,TRBV15,-,TRBJ2-7,TGTGCCACCAGCAGAGAGGTATGGAGCGAGCAGTACTTC,CATSREVWSEQYF
12,-,TRBV19,many,TRBJ2-1,TGTGCCAGTAGTGATTACGGGTCTAAGCAGTTCTTC,CASSDYGSKQFF
13,-,TRBV20-1,few,TRBJ2-1,TGCAGTGCTAGGTCCCCCCTTGGTGATGAGCAGTTCTTC,CSARSPLGDEQFF
14,TRBD1,TRBV12-3/TRBV12-4,-,TRBJ1-2,TGTGCCAGCAGTTTAGACAGGGGCGAGGGGGGCTACACCTTC,CASSLDRGEGGYTF
15,-,TRBV7-9,many,TRBJ2-1,TGTGCCAGCACCGACCCCGGAAGTATCGGCTATGAGCAGTTCTTC,CASTDPGSIGYEQFF
16,-,TRBV11-2,many,TRBJ1-2,TGTGCCAGCAGCTTAGGGGAAACGTCAGGAGTTTATGGCTACACCTTC,CASSLGETSGVYGYTF
17,TRBD2,TRBV7-3,many,TRBJ2-1,TGTGCCAGCAGCATCCCCGTAGCGGGAGGGCGCTACAATGAGCAGTTCTTC,CASSIPVAGGRYNEQFF
13,-,TRBV7-9,-,TRBJ2-1,TGTGCCAGCAGCTTCTCGGGGGCGAATGAGCAGTTCTTC,CASSFSGANEQFF
14,TRBD2,TRBV19,-,TRBJ2-7,TGTGCCACCACCCCCGAGGCGGGAGTTGGGGAGCAGTACTTC,CATTPEAGVGEQYF
15,-,TRBV7-9,many,TRBJ2-3,TGTGCCAGCAGCTTATTATCGGGAAGCACAGATACGCAGTATTTT,CASSLLSGSTDTQYF
13,-,TRBV28,-,TRBJ2-7,TGTGCCAGCAGTTTCACAGAGTCCTACGAGCAGTACTTC,CASSFTESYEQYF
17,TRBD1,TRBV5-5,many,TRBJ1-5,TGTGCCAGCAGCCTGAGGGACAGGGGTTGGAGCAATCAGCCCCAGCATTTT,CASSLRDRGWSNQPQHF
16,-,TRBV7-9,many,TRBJ2-5,TGTGCCAGCAGCACCGGACTAAGCGGTTGGCAGGAGACCCAGTACTTC,CASSTGLSGWQETQYF
16,TRBD1,TRBV12-3/TRBV12-4,many,TRBJ2-3,TGTGCCAGCACCGACCTCCCGGGACAGGGGCCCTATACGCAGTATTTT,CASTDLPGQGPYTQYF
15,TRBD2,TRBV20-1,-,TRBJ2-3,TGCAGTGCTGGGACTAGCGGCTCTAGCACAGATACGCAGTATTTT,CSAGTSGSSTDTQYF
13,TRBD1,TRBV29-1,many,TRBJ1-6,TGCAGCGTCCAGGACAGGCTAGATTCACCCCTCCACTTT,CSVQDRLDSPLHF
16,-,TRBV7-3,many,TRBJ2-3,TGTGCCAGCAGCCCTACAAGAGACAGCTCCACAGATACGCAGTATTTT,CASSPTRDSSTDTQYF
14,-,TRBV4-1,many,TRBJ2-7,TGCGCCAGCAGCCAACCGGGAGAAGGATTCGAGCAGTACTTC,CASSQPGEGFEQYF
16,TRBD2,TRBV9,-,TRBJ2-2,TGTGCCAGCAGGGGCAAGCGGGAGCGGAACACCGGGGAGCTGTTTTTT,CASRGKRERNTGELFF
13,TRBD1,TRBV7-3,-,TRBJ2-1,TGTGCCAGCAGCGGACAGGGTCTTGGTGAGCAGTTCTTC,CASSGQGLGEQFF
14,-,TRBV7-9,many,TRBJ2-7,TGTGCCAGCAGCTTAGGGGACTCCCCCAACGAGCAGTACTTC,CASSLGDSPNEQYF
13,-,TRBV28,-,TRBJ2-2,TGTGCCAGCAGCCCCCCTGACACCGGGGAGCTGTTTTTT,CASSPPDTGELFF
19,TRBD1,TRBV7-8,many,TRBJ2-5,TGTGCCAGCAGCATAGGCGCCGCAGGGGGCGCGTCCTTCGGGGGTGTCCAGTACTTC,CASSIGAAGGASFGGVQYF
13,-,TRBV7-2,many,TRBJ1-1,TGTGCCAGCAGCCGATCCTGGACCTTCGAAGCTTTCTTT,CASSRSWTFEAFF
14,TRBD2,TRBV5-4,many,TRBJ2-3,TGTGCCAGCAGCTCCACTAGCGCCGAAGATACGCAGTATTTT,CASSSTSAEDTQYF
14,-,TRBV12-3/TRBV12-4,many,TRBJ2-7,TGTGCCAGCAGATCACCGGGTCTTAACTACGAGCAGTACTTC,CASRSPGLNYEQYF
13,-,TRBV7-9,few,TRBJ1-3,TGTGCCAGCAGCCAGGATTGGGGCAACACCATATATTTT,CASSQDWGNTIYF
16,-,TRBV28,many,TRBJ2-1,TGTGCCAGCAGTTTACCTCCCCTAGACAGAGCCCATGAGCAGTTCTTC,CASSLPPLDRAHEQFF
15,-,TRBV20-1,-,TRBJ1-1,TGCAGTGCGGCAAGTTACGGGATCGGGGACACTGAAGCTTTCTTT,CSAASYGIGDTEAFF
16,-,TRBV7-9,many,TRBJ2-4,TGTGCCAGCAGCCGGAGACAGAGCCTAGCCAAAAACATTCAGTACTTC,CASSRRQSLAKNIQYF
12,-,TRBV19,-,TRBJ1-1,TGTGCCAGTAGTACGAGAGAGGCTGAAGCTTTCTTT,CASSTREAEAFF
14,-,TRBV9,few,TRBJ2-5,TGTGCCAGCAGTGGTGGGGGACGTGGGGAGACCCAGTACTTC,CASSGGGRGETQYF
13,-,TRBV6-5,many,TRBJ1-6,TGTGCCAGCAGAAACAGGGATAATTCACCCCTCCACTTT,CASRNRDNSPLHF